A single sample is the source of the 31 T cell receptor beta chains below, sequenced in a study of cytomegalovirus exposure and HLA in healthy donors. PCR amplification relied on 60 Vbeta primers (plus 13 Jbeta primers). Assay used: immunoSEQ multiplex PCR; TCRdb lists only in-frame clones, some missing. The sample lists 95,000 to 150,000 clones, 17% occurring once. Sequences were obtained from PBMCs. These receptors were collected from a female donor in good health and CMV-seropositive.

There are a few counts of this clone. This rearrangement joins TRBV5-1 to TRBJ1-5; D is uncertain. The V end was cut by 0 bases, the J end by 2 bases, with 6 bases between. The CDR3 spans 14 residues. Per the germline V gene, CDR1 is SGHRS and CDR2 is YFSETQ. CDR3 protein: CASSLAGGNQPQHF. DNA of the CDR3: TGCGCCAGCAGCTTGGCCGGGGGCAATCAGCCCCAGCATTTT.

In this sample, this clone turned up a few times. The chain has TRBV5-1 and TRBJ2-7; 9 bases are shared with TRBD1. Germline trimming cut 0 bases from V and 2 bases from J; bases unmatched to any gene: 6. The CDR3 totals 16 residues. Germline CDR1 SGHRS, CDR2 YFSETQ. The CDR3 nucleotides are TGCGCCAGCAGCTTGGTCCTTACAGGGGGCGCCTACGAGCAGTACTTC. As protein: CASSLVLTGGAYEQYF.

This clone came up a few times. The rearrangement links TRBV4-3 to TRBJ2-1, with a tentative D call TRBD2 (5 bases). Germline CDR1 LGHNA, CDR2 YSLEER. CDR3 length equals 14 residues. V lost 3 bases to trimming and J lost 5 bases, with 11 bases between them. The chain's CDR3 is CASSQRTGDNEQFF. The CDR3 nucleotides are TGCGCCAGCAGCCAGAGGACTGGAGACAATGAGCAGTTCTTC.

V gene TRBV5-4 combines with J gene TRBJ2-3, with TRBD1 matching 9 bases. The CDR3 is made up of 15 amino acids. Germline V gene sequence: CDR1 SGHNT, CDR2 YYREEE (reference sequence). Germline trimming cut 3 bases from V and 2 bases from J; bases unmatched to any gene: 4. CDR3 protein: CASSSRTGDTDTQYF. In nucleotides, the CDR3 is TGTGCCAGCAGCTCCAGGACAGGGGACACAGATACGCAGTATTTT.

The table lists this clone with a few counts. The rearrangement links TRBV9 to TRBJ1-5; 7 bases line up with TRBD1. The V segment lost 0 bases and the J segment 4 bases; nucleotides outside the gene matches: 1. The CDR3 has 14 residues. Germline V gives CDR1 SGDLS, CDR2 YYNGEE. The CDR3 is CASSVGTGNQPQHF. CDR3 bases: TGTGCCAGCAGCGTAGGGACAGGTAATCAGCCCCAGCATTTT. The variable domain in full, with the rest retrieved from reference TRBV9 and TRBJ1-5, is DSGVTQTPKHLITATGQRVTLRCSPRSGDLSVYWYQQSLDQGLQFLIQYYNGEERAKGNILERFSAQQFPDLHSELNLSSLELGDSALYFCASSVGTGNQPQHFGDGTRLSIL.

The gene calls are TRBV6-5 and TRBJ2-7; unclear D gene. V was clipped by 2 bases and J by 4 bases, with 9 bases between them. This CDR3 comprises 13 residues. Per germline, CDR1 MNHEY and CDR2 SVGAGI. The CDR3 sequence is CASSYGPLYEQYF. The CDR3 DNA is TGTGCCAGCAGTTACGGCCCGTTGTACGAGCAGTACTTC.

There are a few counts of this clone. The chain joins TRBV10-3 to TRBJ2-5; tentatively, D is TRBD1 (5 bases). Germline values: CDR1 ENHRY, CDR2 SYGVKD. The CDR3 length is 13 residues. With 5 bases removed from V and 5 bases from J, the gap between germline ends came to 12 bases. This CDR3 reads CAISQTWGETQYF. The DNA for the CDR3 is TGTGCCATCAGTCAAACATGGGGCGAGACCCAGTACTTC.

This chain's CDR3 is CASSSPSLGNTIYF. DNA of the CDR3: TGTGCCAGCAGCTCACCTAGTCTTGGAAACACCATATATTTT. This rearrangement joins TRBV7-2 to TRBJ1-3; D is uncertain. Trimming shortened V by 4 bases and J by 3 bases, and 10 bases separated the two germline ends. The CDR3 spans 14 residues. Germline loops: CDR1 SGHTA, CDR2 FQGNSA.

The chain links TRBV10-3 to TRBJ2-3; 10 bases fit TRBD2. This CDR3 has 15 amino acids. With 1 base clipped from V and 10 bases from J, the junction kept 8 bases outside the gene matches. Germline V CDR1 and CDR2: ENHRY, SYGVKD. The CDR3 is CAISELLAGGSSQYF. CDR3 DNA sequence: TGTGCCATCAGTGAGTTGTTAGCGGGAGGCTCATCGCAGTATTTT.

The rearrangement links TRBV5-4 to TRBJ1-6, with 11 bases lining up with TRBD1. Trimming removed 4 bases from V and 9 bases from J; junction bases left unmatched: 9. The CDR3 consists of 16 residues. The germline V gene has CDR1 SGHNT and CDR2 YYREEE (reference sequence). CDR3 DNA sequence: TGTGCCAGCAGCCTTCGGACAGGGGGCGCCGGTTCACCCCTCCACTTT. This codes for CASSLRTGGAGSPLHF.

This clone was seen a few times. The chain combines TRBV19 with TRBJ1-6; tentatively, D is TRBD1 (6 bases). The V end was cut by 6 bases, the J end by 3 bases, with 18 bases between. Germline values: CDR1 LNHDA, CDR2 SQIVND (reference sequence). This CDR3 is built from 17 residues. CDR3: CASSRGQGHHYNSPLHF. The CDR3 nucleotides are TGTGCCAGTAGCCGAGGGCAGGGACATCACTATAATTCACCCCTCCACTTT. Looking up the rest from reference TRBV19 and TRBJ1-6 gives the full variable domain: DGGITQSPKYLFRKEGQNVTLSCEQNLNHDAMYWYRQDPGQGLRLIYYSQIVNDFQKGDIAEGYSVSREKKESFPLTVTSAQKNPTAFYLCASSRGQGHHYNSPLHFGNGTRLTVT.

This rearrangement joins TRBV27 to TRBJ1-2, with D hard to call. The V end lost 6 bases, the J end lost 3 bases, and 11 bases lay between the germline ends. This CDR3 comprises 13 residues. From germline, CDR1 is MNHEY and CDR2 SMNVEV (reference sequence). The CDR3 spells CASSTTPYYGYTF. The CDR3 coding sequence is TGTGCCAGCAGCACTACCCCTTACTATGGCTACACCTTC.

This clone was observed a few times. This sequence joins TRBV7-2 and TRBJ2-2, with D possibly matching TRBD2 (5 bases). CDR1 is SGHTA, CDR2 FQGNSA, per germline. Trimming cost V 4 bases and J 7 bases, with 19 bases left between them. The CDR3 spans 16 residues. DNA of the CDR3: TGTGCCAGCAGCTCGCTAGTAGGCCCTCGGGACGGGGAGCTGTTTTTT. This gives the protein CASSSLVGPRDGELFF.

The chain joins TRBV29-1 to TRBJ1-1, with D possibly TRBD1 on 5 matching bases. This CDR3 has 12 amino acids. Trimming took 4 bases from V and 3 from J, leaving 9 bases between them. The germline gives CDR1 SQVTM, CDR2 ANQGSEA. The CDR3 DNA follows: TGCAGCGTTGTTTCGGGGGACACTGAAGCTTTCTTT. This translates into CSVVSGDTEAFF.

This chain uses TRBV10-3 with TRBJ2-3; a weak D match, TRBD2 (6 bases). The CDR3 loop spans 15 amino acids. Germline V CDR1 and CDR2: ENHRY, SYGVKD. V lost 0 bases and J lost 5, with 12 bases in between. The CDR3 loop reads CAISESGRGRDTQYF. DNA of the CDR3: TGTGCCATCAGTGAGTCGGGGCGGGGTCGAGATACGCAGTATTTT.

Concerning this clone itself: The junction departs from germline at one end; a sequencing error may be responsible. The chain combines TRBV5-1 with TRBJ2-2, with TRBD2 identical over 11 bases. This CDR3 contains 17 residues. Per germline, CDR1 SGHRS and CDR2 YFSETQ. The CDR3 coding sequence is TGCGCCAGCAGTTCCGGGACTAGCGGATACGTCACCAGGGAGCTGTTTTTT. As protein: CASSSGTSGYVTRELFF.

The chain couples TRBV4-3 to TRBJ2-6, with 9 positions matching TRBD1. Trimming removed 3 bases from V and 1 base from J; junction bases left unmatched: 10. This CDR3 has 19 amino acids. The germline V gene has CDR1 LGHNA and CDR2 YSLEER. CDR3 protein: CASSQITTGGTSGANVLTF. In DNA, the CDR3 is TGCGCCAGCAGCCAGATTACCACAGGGGGCACGTCTGGGGCCAACGTCCTGACTTTC.

CDR3 sequence reads: CSVEASGRFTHNEQFF. The CDR3 DNA reads as TGCAGCGTTGAGGCTAGCGGGAGGTTCACCCACAATGAGCAGTTCTTC. This rearrangement joins TRBV29-1 to TRBJ2-1; 11 bases map to TRBD2. There are 16 residues in the CDR3. Germline V gene data show CDR1 as SQVTM and CDR2 as ANQGSEA. J was trimmed by 5 bases and V by 3 bases; bases with no gene match: 9.

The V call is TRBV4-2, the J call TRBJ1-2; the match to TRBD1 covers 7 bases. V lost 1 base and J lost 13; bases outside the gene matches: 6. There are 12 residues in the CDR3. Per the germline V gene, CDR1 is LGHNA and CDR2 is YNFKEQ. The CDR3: CASSQGIRGITF. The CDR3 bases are TGTGCCAGCAGCCAAGGAATCAGGGGGATCACCTTC.

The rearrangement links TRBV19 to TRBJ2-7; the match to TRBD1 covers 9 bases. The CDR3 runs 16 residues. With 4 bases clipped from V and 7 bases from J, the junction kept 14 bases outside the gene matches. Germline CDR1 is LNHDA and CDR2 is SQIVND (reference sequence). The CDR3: CASSTHPGQGSGEQYF. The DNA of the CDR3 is TGTGCCAGTAGTACACATCCGGGACAGGGATCGGGGGAGCAGTACTTC.

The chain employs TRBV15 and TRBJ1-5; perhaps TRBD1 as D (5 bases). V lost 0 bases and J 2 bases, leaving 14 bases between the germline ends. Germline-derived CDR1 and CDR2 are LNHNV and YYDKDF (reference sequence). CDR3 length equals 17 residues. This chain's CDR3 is CATSRDLGGTGNQPQHF. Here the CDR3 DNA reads TGTGCCACCAGCAGAGATCTCGGGGGAACGGGCAATCAGCCCCAGCATTTT.

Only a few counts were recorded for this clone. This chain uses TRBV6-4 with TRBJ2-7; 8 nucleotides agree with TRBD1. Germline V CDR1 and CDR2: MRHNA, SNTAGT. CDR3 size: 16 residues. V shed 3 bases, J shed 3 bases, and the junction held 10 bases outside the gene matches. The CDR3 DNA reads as TGTGCCAGCAGTGAGGAGACAGGGGCATGCTACTACGAGCAGTACTTC. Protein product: CASSEETGACYYEQYF.

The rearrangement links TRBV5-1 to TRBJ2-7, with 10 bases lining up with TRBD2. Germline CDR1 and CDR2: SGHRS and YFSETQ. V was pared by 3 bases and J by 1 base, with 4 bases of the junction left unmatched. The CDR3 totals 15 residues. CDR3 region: CASSWSGGGSYEQYF. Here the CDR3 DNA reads TGCGCCAGCAGCTGGAGCGGGGGGGGTTCCTACGAGCAGTACTTC.

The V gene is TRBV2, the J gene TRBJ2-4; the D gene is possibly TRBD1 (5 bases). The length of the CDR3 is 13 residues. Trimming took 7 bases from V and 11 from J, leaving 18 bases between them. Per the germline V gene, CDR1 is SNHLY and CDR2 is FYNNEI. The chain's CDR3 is CASTPHTRTFQYF. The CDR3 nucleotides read TGTGCCAGCACCCCTCACACAAGGACATTTCAGTACTTC.

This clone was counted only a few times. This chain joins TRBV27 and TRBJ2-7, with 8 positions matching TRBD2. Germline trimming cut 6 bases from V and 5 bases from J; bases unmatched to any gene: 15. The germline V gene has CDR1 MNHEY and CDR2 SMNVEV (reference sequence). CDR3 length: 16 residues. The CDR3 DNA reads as TGTGCCAGCAGGACCCCCCTAGCGGGTGGGTCACACGAGCAGTACTTC. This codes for CASRTPLAGGSHEQYF.

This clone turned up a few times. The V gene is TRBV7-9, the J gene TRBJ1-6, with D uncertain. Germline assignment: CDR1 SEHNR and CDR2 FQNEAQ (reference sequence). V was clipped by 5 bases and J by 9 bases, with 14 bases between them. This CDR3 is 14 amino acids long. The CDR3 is CASSPPEVFSPLHF. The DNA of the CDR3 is TGTGCCAGCAGCCCCCCCGAGGTTTTTTCACCCCTCCACTTT.

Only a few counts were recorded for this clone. CDR3 DNA: TGTGCCAGCAGAAGGGACAGGGGCACTGAAGCTTTCTTT. It specifies CASRRDRGTEAFF. This chain joins TRBV7-3 and TRBJ1-1; TRBD1 agrees at 10 bases. The CDR3 sequence is 13 residues long. Per the germline V gene, CDR1 is SGHTA and CDR2 is FQGTGA. With V trimmed by 6 bases and J by 4 bases, 2 bases remained unmatched.

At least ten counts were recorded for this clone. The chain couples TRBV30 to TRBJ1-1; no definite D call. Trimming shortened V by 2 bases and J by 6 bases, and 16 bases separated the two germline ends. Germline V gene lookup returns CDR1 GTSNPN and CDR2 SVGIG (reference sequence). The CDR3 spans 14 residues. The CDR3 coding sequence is TGTGCCTGGAGTATCCCGGTCATTCCCGCTGAAGCTTTCTTT. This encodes CAWSIPVIPAEAFF. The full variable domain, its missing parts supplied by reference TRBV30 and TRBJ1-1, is SQTIHQWPATLVQPVGSPLSLECTVEGTSNPNLYWYRQAAGRGLQLLFYSVGIGQISSEVPQNLSASRPQDRQFILSSKKLLLSDSGFYLCAWSIPVIPAEAFFGQGTRLTVV.

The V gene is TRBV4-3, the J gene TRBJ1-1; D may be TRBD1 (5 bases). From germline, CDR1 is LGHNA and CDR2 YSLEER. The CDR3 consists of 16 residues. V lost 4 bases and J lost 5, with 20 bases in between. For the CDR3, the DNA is TGCGCCAGCAGCCCCTCCGGGCATCTAGGGGTGACTGAAGCTTTCTTT. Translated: CASSPSGHLGVTEAFF.

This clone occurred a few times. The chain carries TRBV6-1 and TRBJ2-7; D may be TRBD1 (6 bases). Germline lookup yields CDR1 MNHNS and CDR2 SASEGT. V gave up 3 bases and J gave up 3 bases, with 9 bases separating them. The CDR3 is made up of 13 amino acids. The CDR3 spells CASSEQGRYEQYF. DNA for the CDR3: TGTGCCAGCAGTGAGCAGGGGCGCTACGAGCAGTACTTC.

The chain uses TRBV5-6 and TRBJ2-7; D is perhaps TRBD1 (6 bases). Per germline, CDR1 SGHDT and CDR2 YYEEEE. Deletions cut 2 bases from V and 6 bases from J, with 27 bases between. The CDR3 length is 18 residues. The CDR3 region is CASSFWRAGALEGAEQYF. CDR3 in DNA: TGTGCCAGCAGCTTCTGGCGGGCAGGGGCACTGGAAGGGGCCGAGCAGTACTTC.